The rows below give T cell receptor beta chains drawn from one sample of a study of blood T cells in healthy people across ages. TCRdb independently ran MiXCR on the 5' RACE reads; one entry per CDR3 protein. The table includes about 780,000 distinct CDR3 sequences, roughly 46% detected once. Sequenced material: blood. The source is an elderly man in good health. Each CDR3 is given without its conserved first and last residue. A D gene is named only where the DNA matches it firmly.

v_call: TRBV4-2
j_call: TRBJ2-7
d_call: TRBD2
cdr3_aa: ASSLGSGGTGNEQY

v_call: TRBV7-6
j_call: TRBJ2-3
d_call: -
cdr3_aa: ASGKRGNTDTQY

v_call: TRBV5-5
j_call: TRBJ2-2
d_call: -
cdr3_aa: ASSLVPGLNTGELF

v_call: TRBV27
j_call: TRBJ2-5
d_call: -
cdr3_aa: ASSLSHTQETQY

v_call: TRBV6-1
j_call: TRBJ2-7
d_call: -
cdr3_aa: ASSGVLGGEQY

v_call: TRBV4-1
j_call: -
d_call: TRBD1
cdr3_aa: ASSQYVGQAGYYEQY

v_call: TRBV5-1
j_call: TRBJ2-2
d_call: TRBD1
cdr3_aa: ASSQHNNRGPPLNTGELF

v_call: TRBV7-3
j_call: TRBJ2-7
d_call: -
cdr3_aa: ASSLMSGYEQY

v_call: TRBV5-5
j_call: TRBJ2-1
d_call: TRBD2
cdr3_aa: ASSPGTSGSYSYNEQF

v_call: TRBV4-2
j_call: TRBJ2-4
d_call: TRBD1
cdr3_aa: ASSPTGTGGIQY

v_call: TRBV6-2/TRBV6-3
j_call: TRBJ2-7
d_call: -
cdr3_aa: ASSYSRTGGEQY

v_call: TRBV27
j_call: TRBJ2-3
d_call: -
cdr3_aa: ASSLDSFTDTQY

v_call: TRBV7-8
j_call: TRBJ1-4
d_call: -
cdr3_aa: ASSLERATNEKLF

v_call: TRBV20-1
j_call: TRBJ1-2
d_call: TRBD1
cdr3_aa: SATGTGGGLDGYT

v_call: TRBV7-2
j_call: TRBJ2-2
d_call: TRBD1
cdr3_aa: ASSPRQGGTGELF

v_call: TRBV28
j_call: TRBJ2-7
d_call: -
cdr3_aa: ASSLSGREQY

v_call: TRBV6-6
j_call: TRBJ1-4
d_call: -
cdr3_aa: ASKDNEKLF

v_call: TRBV4-3
j_call: TRBJ2-7
d_call: -
cdr3_aa: ASSQDHEQY

v_call: TRBV29-1
j_call: TRBJ2-5
d_call: TRBD1
cdr3_aa: SVAKTGIGETQY

v_call: TRBV7-2
j_call: -
d_call: TRBD2
cdr3_aa: ASSPRLAGGPEQY